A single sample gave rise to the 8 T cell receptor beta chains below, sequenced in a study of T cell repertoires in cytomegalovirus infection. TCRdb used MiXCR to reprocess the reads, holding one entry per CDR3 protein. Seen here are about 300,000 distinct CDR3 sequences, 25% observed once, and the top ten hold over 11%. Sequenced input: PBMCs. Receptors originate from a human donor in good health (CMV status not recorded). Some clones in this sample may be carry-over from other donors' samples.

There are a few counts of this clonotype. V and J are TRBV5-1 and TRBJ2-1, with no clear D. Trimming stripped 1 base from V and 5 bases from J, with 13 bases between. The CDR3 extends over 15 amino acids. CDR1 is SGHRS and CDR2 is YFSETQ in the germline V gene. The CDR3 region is CASSLTGQANNEQFF. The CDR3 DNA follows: TGCGCCAGCAGCTTGACTGGGCAGGCCAACAATGAGCAGTTCTTC.

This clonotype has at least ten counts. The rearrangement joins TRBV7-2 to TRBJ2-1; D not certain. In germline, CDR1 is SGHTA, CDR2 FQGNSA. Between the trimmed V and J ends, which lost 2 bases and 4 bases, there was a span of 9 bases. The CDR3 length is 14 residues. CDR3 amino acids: CASSLSLGYNEQFF. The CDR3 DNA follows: TGTGCCAGCAGCTTATCCTTAGGTTACAATGAGCAGTTCTTC.

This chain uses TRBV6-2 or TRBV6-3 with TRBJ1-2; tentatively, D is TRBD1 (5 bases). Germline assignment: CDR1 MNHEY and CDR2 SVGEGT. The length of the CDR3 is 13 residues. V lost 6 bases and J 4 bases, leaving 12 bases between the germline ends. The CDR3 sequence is CASRAGLSYGYTF. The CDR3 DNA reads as TGTGCCAGCAGGGCGGGACTAAGCTATGGCTACACCTTC.

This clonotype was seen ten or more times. CDR3 sequence (DNA): TGTGCCAGCAGCTTAAACCGACAGCAGAACACTGAAGCTTTCTTT. It translates to CASSLNRQQNTEAFF. This rearrangement joins TRBV7-2 to TRBJ1-1; a possible D gene is TRBD1 (5 bases). This CDR3 has 15 residues. V lost 2 bases, J lost 1 base, and 11 bases lay in between. CDR1 SGHTA and CDR2 FQGNSA come from the germline V gene.

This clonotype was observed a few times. The CDR3 coding sequence is TGCAGTGCCAGACGACAGGGGCCGCTTCAAGAGACCCAGTACTTC. Amino acid sequence: CSARRQGPLQETQYF. The chain has TRBV20-1 and TRBJ2-5, with 8 nucleotides matching TRBD1. The CDR3 covers 15 residues. Germline V gene data show CDR1 as DFQATT and CDR2 as SNEGSKA (reference sequence). The V gene end was trimmed by 6 bases and the J gene end by 2 bases; junction bases not matched to a gene: 11.

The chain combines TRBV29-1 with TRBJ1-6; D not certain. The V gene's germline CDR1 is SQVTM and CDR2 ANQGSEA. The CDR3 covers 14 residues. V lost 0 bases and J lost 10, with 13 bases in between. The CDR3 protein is CSVEEVEGRSPLHF. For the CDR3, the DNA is TGCAGCGTTGAAGAAGTAGAGGGCCGCTCACCCCTCCACTTT.

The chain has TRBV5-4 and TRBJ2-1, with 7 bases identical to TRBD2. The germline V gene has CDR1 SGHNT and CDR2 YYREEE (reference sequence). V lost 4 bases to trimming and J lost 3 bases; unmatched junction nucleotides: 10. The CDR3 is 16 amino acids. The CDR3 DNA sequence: TGTGCCAGCAGCAAAACGCCTAGCGGAGGCTACAATGAGCAGTTCTTC. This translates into CASSKTPSGGYNEQFF.

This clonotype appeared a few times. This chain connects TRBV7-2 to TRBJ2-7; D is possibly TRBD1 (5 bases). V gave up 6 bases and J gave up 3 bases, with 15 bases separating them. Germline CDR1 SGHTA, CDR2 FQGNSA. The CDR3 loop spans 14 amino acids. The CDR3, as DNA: TGTGCCAGCAGGGCCCAGGGATTGGGCTACGAGCAGTACTTC. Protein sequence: CASRAQGLGYEQYF.